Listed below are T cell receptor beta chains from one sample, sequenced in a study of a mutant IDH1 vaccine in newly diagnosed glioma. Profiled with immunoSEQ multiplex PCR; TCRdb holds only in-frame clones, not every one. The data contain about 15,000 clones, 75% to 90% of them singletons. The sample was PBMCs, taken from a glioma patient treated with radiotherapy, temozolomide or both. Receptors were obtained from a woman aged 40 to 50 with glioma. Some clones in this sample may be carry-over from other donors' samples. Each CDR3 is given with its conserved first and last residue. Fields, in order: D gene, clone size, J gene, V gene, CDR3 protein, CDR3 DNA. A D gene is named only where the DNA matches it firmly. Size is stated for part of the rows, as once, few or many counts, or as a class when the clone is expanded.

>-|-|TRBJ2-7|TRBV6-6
CASSYSQRLLDEQYF
TGTGCCAGCAGTTACTCCCAACGTCTATTAGACGAGCAGTACTTC
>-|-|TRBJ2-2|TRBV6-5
CASSLQTVTGELFF
TGTGCCAGCAGTCTCCAGACTGTCACCGGGGAGCTGTTTTTT
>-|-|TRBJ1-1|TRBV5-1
CASSFKGDTEAFF
TGCGCCAGCAGTTTTAAGGGGGACACTGAAGCTTTCTTT
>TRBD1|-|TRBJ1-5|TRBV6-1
CASSVGTGEPQHF
TGTGCCAGCAGCGTCGGGACAGGGGAGCCCCAGCATTTT
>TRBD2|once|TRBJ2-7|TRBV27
CATQAPSGTYEQYF
TGTGCCACTCAAGCCCCTAGCGGAACCTACGAGCAGTACTTC
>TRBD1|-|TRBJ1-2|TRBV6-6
CASSYETGRAGYTF
TGTGCCAGCAGTTACGAGACAGGGCGGGCTGGCTACACCTTC
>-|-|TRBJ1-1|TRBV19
CASSPGEGTEAFF
TGTGCCAGTTCCCCTGGGGAGGGAACTGAAGCTTTCTTT
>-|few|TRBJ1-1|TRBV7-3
CASSSLGSNTEAFF
TGTGCCAGCAGTTCCCTGGGGTCGAACACTGAAGCTTTCTTT
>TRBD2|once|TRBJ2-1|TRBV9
CASSVAALAGYNEQFF
TGTGCCAGCAGCGTAGCGGCGCTAGCGGGGTACAATGAGCAGTTCTTC
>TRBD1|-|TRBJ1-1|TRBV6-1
CASSEKELGGTGRGYTEAFF
TGTGCCAGCAGTGAAAAGGAGCTAGGGGGGACAGGGCGGGGATACACTGAAGCTTTCTTT
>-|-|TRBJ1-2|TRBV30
CAWSVLTANYGYTF
TGTGCCTGGAGTGTACTGACAGCCAACTATGGCTACACCTTC
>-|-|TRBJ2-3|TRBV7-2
CASSRQWAPSTDTQYF
TGTGCCAGCAGCCGCCAATGGGCCCCGAGCACAGATACGCAGTATTTT
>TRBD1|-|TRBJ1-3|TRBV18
CASSPGQGRAGNTIYF
TGTGCCAGCTCACCGGGACAGGGACGAGCTGGAAACACCATATATTTT
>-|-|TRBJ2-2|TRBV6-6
CASSSDRNTGELFF
TGTGCCAGCAGTTCGGACAGAAACACCGGGGAGCTGTTTTTT
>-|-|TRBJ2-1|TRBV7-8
CASSLARANEQFF
TGTGCCAGCAGCTTAGCGCGAGCGAATGAGCAGTTCTTC
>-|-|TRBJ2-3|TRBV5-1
CASSTGLNTDTQYF
TGCGCCAGCAGCACCGGACTCAACACAGATACGCAGTATTTT
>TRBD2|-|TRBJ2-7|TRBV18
CASSPPTSGGPYEQYF
TGTGCCAGCTCACCACCAACTAGCGGGGGGCCCTACGAGCAGTACTTC
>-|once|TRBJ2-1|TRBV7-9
CASSPPRDEQFF
TGTGCCAGCAGCCCACCCAGGGATGAGCAGTTCTTC
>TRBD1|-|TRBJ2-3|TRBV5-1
CASSAWDSRTDTQYF
TGCGCCAGCAGTGCCTGGGACAGCCGCACAGATACGCAGTATTTT
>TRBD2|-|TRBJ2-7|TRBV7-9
CASSRGGFAEQYF
TGTGCCAGCAGCCGGGGAGGGTTCGCCGAGCAGTACTTC
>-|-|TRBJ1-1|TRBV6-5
CASSYSKGWTEAFF
TGTGCCAGCAGTTACTCGAAGGGCTGGACTGAAGCTTTCTTT
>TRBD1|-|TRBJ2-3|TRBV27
CASSITTGGQGDTQYF
TGTGCCAGCAGTATTACGACAGGGGGTCAGGGAGATACGCAGTATTTT
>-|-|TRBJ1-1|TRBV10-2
CASTRGGLSTEAFF
TGCGCCAGCACGCGGGGGGGGTTGAGCACTGAAGCTTTCTTT
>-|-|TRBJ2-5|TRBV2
CASTWGTIQETQYF
TGTGCCAGCACCTGGGGTACTATCCAAGAGACCCAGTACTTC
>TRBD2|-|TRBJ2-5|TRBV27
CASSPSGTSGVTQETQYF
TGTGCCAGCAGTCCCTCCGGGACTAGCGGAGTAACACAAGAGACCCAGTACTTC
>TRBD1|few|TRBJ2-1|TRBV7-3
CASSFFSQGQGEQFF
TGTGCCAGCAGCTTTTTCTCACAGGGGCAGGGTGAGCAGTTCTTC
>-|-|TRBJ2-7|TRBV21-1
CASIAGQGNYEQYF
TGTGCCAGCATCGCGGGACAGGGCAACTACGAGCAGTACTTC
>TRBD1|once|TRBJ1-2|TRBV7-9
CASSSSRGTVTF
TGTGCCAGCAGCTCAAGTCGAGGGACAGTCACCTTC
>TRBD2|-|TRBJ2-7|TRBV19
CASRTSSGRAGYYEQYF
TGTGCCAGTAGGACGTCTAGCGGGAGGGCTGGATACTACGAGCAGTACTTC
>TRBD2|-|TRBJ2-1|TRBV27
CASSLLMTVRSGDEQFF
TGTGCCAGCAGTTTGCTAATGACAGTGCGAAGCGGGGATGAGCAGTTCTTC
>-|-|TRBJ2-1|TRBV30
CAWKAGIPYNEQFF
TGTGCCTGGAAGGCGGGCATACCCTACAATGAGCAGTTCTTC
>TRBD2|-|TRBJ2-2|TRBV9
CASRGGLAGVTGELFF
TGTGCCAGCAGGGGGGGACTAGCGGGAGTGACCGGGGAGCTGTTTTTT
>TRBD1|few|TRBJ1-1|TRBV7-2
CASSFSMTGGSTEAFF
TGTGCCAGCAGCTTTTCCATGACAGGGGGCTCCACTGAAGCTTTCTTT
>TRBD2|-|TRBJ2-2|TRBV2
CASKEGTGGITGELFF
TGTGCCAGCAAAGAGGGGACGGGGGGGATCACCGGGGAGCTGTTTTTT
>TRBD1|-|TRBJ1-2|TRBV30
CAWTTYTGGGYTF
TGTGCCTGGACTACCTACACAGGGGGAGGCTACACCTTC
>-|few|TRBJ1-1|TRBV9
CASSKGGTEAFF
TGTGCCAGCAGTAAGGGCGGGACTGAAGCTTTCTTT
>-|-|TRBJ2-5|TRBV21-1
CANQISSTGRETQYF
TGTGCCAACCAGATTAGCTCCACGGGTCGAGAGACCCAGTACTTC
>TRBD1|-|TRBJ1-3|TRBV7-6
CASSGTGSGNTIYF
TGTGCCAGCAGCGGGACAGGATCTGGAAACACCATATATTTT
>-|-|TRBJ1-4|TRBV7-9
CASSPQLNEKLFF
TGTGCCAGCAGCCCCCAATTAAATGAAAAACTGTTTTTT
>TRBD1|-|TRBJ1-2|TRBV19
CASNRGGGRVYGYTF
TGTGCCAGCAACAGGGGGGGCGGACGAGTCTATGGCTACACCTTC
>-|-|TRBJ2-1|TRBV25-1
CASIPALGVGNEQFF
TGTGCCAGCATCCCCGCTCTCGGGGTAGGCAATGAGCAGTTCTTC